Each of the 22 T cell receptor beta chains below was sequenced from the same sample in a study of blood T cell dynamics during melanoma immunotherapy. Described time point: pre-treatment baseline. Sequencing was performed with immunoSEQ multiplex PCR; in TCRdb, only in-frame clones are kept and a portion is missing. This sample's table reports about 60 clones. Source: cell-free DNA from blood, taken from a patient treated with checkpoint blockade. All receptors come from a human donor with melanoma.

This rearrangement joins TRBV5-6 to TRBJ2-5, with D maybe TRBD2 (5 bases). Near its end, the DNA agrees better with TRBJ2-7, so the J call may be wrong. CDR3 size: 12 residues. Per the germline V gene, CDR1 is SGHDT and CDR2 is YYEEEE. This CDR3 is CASSRESLEQYF. The CDR3 nucleotides are TGTGCCAGCAGCCGGGAATCTCTCGAGCAGTACTTC.

Here the CDR3 reads CAWGGRTSIQYNEQFF. Here the CDR3 DNA reads TGTGCCTGGGGGGGTCGGACTAGTATTCAGTACAATGAGCAGTTCTTC. This chain joins TRBV30 and TRBJ2-1, with TRBD2 matching over 7 bases. From germline, CDR1 is GTSNPN and CDR2 SVGIG (reference sequence). Losses at the gene ends were 5 bases for V and 4 bases for J; bases not matched to a gene: 14. The CDR3 has 16 residues.

The chain carries TRBV30 and TRBJ1-1; D is undetermined. Germline V lookup: CDR1 GTSNPN, CDR2 SVGIG (reference sequence). The CDR3 extends over 11 amino acids. V lost 1 base and J 3 bases, leaving 3 bases between the germline ends. The DNA of the CDR3 is TGTGCCTGGAGTGCCGACACTGAAGCTTTCTTT. Translated, it gives CAWSADTEAFF.

The chain has TRBV7-9 and TRBJ2-5, with D maybe TRBD2 (5 bases). The ends were cut back, 4 bases at V and 2 bases at J, with 11 bases in the middle. Germline-derived CDR1 and CDR2 are SEHNR and FQNEAQ (reference sequence). There are 14 residues in the CDR3. The CDR3 coding sequence is TGTGCCAGCAGCTACGGACTCACACAAGAGACCCAGTACTTC. The encoded protein is CASSYGLTQETQYF.

Only one count was recorded for this clone. The chain is built from TRBV20-1 and TRBJ2-5; D call uncertain. In germline, CDR1 is DFQATT, CDR2 SNEGSKA (reference sequence). Trimming left V 3 bases short and J 4 bases short, with 6 bases between. The CDR3 contains 11 residues. The CDR3 nucleotides read TGCAGTGCTAGGCCCGTAGAGACCCAGTACTTC. Translated, it gives CSARPVETQYF.

This chain connects TRBV28 to TRBJ1-3, with TRBD1 identical over 7 bases. The V segment lost 3 bases and the J segment 2 bases; nucleotides outside the gene matches: 1. CDR1 and CDR2 from the germline V gene are MDHEN and SYDVKM. This CDR3 has 14 amino acids. The chain's CDR3 is CASSFDRAGNTIYF. DNA of the CDR3: TGTGCCAGCAGTTTTGACAGGGCTGGAAACACCATATATTTT.

The chain recombines TRBV7-9 with TRBJ1-2, with D maybe TRBD1 (5 bases). Germline values: CDR1 SEHNR, CDR2 FQNEAQ (reference sequence). The CDR3 runs to 14 residues. V lost 1 base and J lost 4, with 10 bases in between. The CDR3 DNA reads as TGTGCCAGCAGCTTAGGACAGCCTTTCTATGGCTACACCTTC. Its translation: CASSLGQPFYGYTF.

This chain connects TRBV6-4 to TRBJ2-1, with a tentative D call TRBD1 (7 bases). V was cut by 2 bases and J by 9 bases, with 20 bases left in between. This CDR3 has 16 residues. The V gene's germline CDR1 is MRHNA and CDR2 SNTAGT. The DNA of the CDR3 is TGTGCCAGCAGTGACAAGCAGGGGGAGGAGTATGGTGAGCAGTTCTTC. Its protein product is CASSDKQGEEYGEQFF.

The V call is TRBV11-2, the J call TRBJ1-2, with D maybe TRBD1 (6 bases). V gave up 6 bases and J gave up 4 bases, with 18 bases separating them. Germline V gives CDR1 SGHAT, CDR2 FQNNGV. This CDR3 region has 15 residues. The CDR3 is CASRGGTSPTYGYTF. The CDR3 bases are TGTGCCAGCAGGGGGGGGACATCCCCCACCTATGGCTACACCTTC.

This chain joins TRBV5-6 and TRBJ1-1, with D uncertain. The CDR3 sequence is 14 residues long. V dropped 4 bases and J dropped 1 base, with 11 bases sitting between them. Germline V gene data show CDR1 as SGHDT and CDR2 as YYEEEE. CDR3 loop: CASSPFIGNTEAFF. The CDR3 DNA sequence: TGTGCCAGCAGCCCTTTCATAGGGAACACTGAAGCTTTCTTT.

This clone was observed once. This sequence joins TRBV6-1 and TRBJ1-2; D ambiguous. The CDR3 is 15 amino acids. V was pared by 4 bases and J by 4 bases, with 16 bases between. The germline gives CDR1 MNHNS, CDR2 SASEGT. The chain's CDR3 is CASSACNSMTYGYTF. The CDR3 bases are TGTGCCAGCAGTGCATGCAACTCTATGACCTATGGCTACACCTTC.

This chain connects TRBV11-3 to TRBJ2-1, with D uncertain. Deletions cut 0 bases from V and 5 bases from J, with 5 bases between. The CDR3 extends over 13 amino acids. CDR1 is SGHNT, CDR2 YENEEA, per germline. CDR3 coding DNA: TGTGCCAGCAGCTTAGAAAGGGACAATGAGCAGTTCTTC. The encoded protein is CASSLERDNEQFF.

The chain recombines TRBV9 with TRBJ2-7; maybe TRBD1 (6 bases). The CDR3 extends over 15 amino acids. V was clipped by 3 bases and J by 2 bases, with 15 bases between them. CDR1 is SGDLS, CDR2 YYNGEE, per germline. This CDR3 reads CASSAKTGPAYEQYF. CDR3 DNA sequence: TGTGCCAGCAGCGCTAAAACAGGGCCCGCCTACGAGCAGTACTTC.

This chain uses TRBV29-1 with TRBJ2-1; the match to TRBD2 covers 14 bases. The germline gives CDR1 SQVTM, CDR2 ANQGSEA. With V trimmed by 4 bases and J by 10 bases, 6 bases remained unmatched. The CDR3 has 14 amino acids. Here the CDR3 reads CSVGGLAGGREQFF. CDR3 bases: TGCAGCGTTGGAGGACTAGCGGGAGGTCGCGAGCAGTTCTTC.

This chain joins TRBV9 and TRBJ2-3, with TRBD2 identical over 9 bases. The CDR3 is 16 amino acids. The V gene's germline CDR1 is SGDLS and CDR2 YYNGEE. J lost 5 bases, V lost 4 bases, and 11 bases had no gene match. DNA of the CDR3: TGTGCCAGCAGCCATAGGGTAGCGGGAGAGGGAGATACGCAGTATTTT. It encodes CASSHRVAGEGDTQYF.

V gene TRBV15 combines with J gene TRBJ2-2; D is uncertain. V was clipped by 0 bases and J by 5 bases, with 7 bases between them. CDR1 is LNHNV, CDR2 YYDKDF, per germline (reference sequence). CDR3 size: 14 residues. The CDR3 region has the DNA TGTGCCACCAGCAGAGATCGGGTAACCGGGGAGCTGTTTTTT. Its translation is CATSRDRVTGELFF.

The J gene is TRBJ2-7, the V gene TRBV2; D remains ambiguous. This CDR3 region has 12 residues. Germline lookup yields CDR1 SNHLY and CDR2 FYNNEI. The germline V and J ends were trimmed by 4 bases and 3 bases, with 7 bases remaining between them. CDR3 DNA sequence: TGTGCCAGCAGTGCTAGGAACTACGAGCAGTACTTC. It yields the protein CASSARNYEQYF.

The chain is built from TRBV7-2 and TRBJ2-1, with 12 bases fitting TRBD2. V lost 5 bases and J lost 1; bases outside the gene matches: 9. CDR1 and CDR2 (germline): SGHTA, FQGNSA. The CDR3 has 18 amino acids. The CDR3: CASSRTSGRYSSYNEQFF. The CDR3 DNA sequence: TGTGCCAGCAGCCGTACTAGCGGGAGGTATAGTTCCTACAATGAGCAGTTCTTC.

The chain couples TRBV5-1 to TRBJ1-1, with D hard to call. The CDR3 loop spans 11 amino acids. Germline V lookup: CDR1 SGHRS, CDR2 YFSETQ. Trimming pared 2 bases from V and 6 bases from J, leaving 5 bases between. The CDR3 DNA follows: TGCGCCAGCAGCTTCGGGGCTGAAGCTTTCTTT. It is translated as CASSFGAEAFF.

The chain recombines TRBV7-9 with TRBJ1-1, with 7 bases that match TRBD1. Germline trimming cut 1 base from V and 7 bases from J; bases unmatched to any gene: 6. CDR3 length: 14 residues. Germline loops: CDR1 SEHNR, CDR2 FQNEAQ (reference sequence). The CDR3 coding sequence is TGTGCCAGCAGCTTAGTTAGGCAGGGGGTTGAAGCTTTCTTT. Translated: CASSLVRQGVEAFF.

This clone was detected a few times. The V gene is TRBV7-2, the J gene TRBJ1-4; maybe TRBD1 (6 bases). The CDR3 runs to 15 residues. V lost 5 bases and J 10 bases, leaving 20 bases between the germline ends. Looked up from germline, CDR1 is SGHTA and CDR2 is FQGNSA. Here the CDR3 DNA reads TGTGCCAGCAGCCCCGCGGGGGGCGCGAAACGAAAACTGTTTTTT. This codes for CASSPAGGAKRKLFF.

This sequence joins TRBV30 and TRBJ1-2, with 11 bases lining up with TRBD1. The CDR3 is 15 amino acids. Germline CDR1 and CDR2: GTSNPN and SVGIG (reference sequence). After removal of 4 bases from V and 8 bases from J, the junction contained 12 bases not matched to a gene. The chain's CDR3 is CAWKSTGTGGRGYTF. The CDR3 DNA follows: TGTGCCTGGAAATCGACCGGGACAGGGGGGAGAGGCTACACCTTC. The complete variable domain, with remaining parts taken from reference TRBV30 and TRBJ1-2, reads SQTIHQWPATLVQPVGSPLSLECTVEGTSNPNLYWYRQAAGRGLQLLFYSVGIGQISSEVPQNLSASRPQDRQFILSSKKLLLSDSGFYLCAWKSTGTGGRGYTFGSGTRLTVV.